This T cell receptor beta chain was captured in a study of CD8 T cells in ankylosing spondylitis. Study results and caveats: Reactive arthritis synovial fluid and blood were previously reported to contain some motif variants. Relatively rare in peripheral blood, disease-linked clones were also CD8+.

Trimming removed 6 bases at V and 0 bases at J, with 6 bases between. Germline V lookup: CDR1 MNHNS, CDR2 SASEGT. This CDR3 contains 13 residues. A quantitative 5'-RACE method, one with molecular barcodes, was used to make TCR beta libraries. TCRdb re-analysed the 5' RACE reads in MiXCR, keeping a single row per CDR3 protein. The repertoire has under 450,000 distinct CDR3 sequences, 20% of them found once; the top ten carry about an eighth. This clonotype has ten or more counts. Its antigen is still unknown. The sample comprised blood, either unsorted or a sorted T cell fraction (not recorded which). This receptor was identified in a male donor with ankylosing spondylitis or in good health (not recorded which). The chain couples TRBV6-1 to TRBJ2-1; no firm D call. CDR3 loop: CASSTSSYNEQFF. In DNA form, the CDR3 reads TGTGCCAGCAGCACAAGCTCCTACAATGAGCAGTTCTTC.